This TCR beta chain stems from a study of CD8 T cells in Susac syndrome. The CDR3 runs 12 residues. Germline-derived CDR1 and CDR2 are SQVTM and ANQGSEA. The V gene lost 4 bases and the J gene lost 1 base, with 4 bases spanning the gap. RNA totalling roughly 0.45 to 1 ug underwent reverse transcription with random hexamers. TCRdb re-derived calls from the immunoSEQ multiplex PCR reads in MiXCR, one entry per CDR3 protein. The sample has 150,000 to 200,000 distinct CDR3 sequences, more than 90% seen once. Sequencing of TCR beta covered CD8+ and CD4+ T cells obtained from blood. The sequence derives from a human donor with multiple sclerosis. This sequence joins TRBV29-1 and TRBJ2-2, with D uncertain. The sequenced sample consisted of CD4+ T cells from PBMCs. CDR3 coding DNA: TGCAGCGTTGGGGAGAACACCGGGGAGCTGTTTTTT. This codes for CSVGENTGELFF.